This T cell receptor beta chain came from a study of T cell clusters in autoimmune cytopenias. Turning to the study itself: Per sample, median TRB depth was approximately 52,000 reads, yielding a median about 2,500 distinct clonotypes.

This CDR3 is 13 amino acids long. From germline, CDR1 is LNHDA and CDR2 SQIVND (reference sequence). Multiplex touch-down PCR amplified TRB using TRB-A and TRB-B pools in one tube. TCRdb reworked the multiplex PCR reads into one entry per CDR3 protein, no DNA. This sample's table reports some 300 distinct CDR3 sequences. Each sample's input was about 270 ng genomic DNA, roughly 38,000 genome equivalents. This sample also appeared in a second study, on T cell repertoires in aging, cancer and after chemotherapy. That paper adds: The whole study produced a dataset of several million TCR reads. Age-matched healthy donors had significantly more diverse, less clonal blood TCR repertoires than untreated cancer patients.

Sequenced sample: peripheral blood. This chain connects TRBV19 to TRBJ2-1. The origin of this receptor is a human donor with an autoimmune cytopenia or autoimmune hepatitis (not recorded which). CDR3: CASSLQIWDEQFF.